This T cell receptor beta chain was identified in a study of CD8+CD57+ T cells in acquired aplastic anemia. Study at large: Yields of DNA that came from sorted CD4+ and CD8+ cells averaged roughly 3.3 ug. Overall study results and limits: Between patients and controls, over 25 CD8+ CDR3 sequences were found in common.

After removal of 6 bases from V and 3 bases from J, the junction contained 5 bases not matched to a gene. Germline V CDR1 and CDR2: MNHNS, SASEGT. The CDR3 is 13 amino acids. Concerning this clonotype itself: Its antigen is unknown.

Patients who underwent sequencing had shown CD8+CD57+ cell expansion by flow cytometry. Severe acquired aplastic anemia was diagnosed in all patients. Genomic DNA, the template, was used for profiling of the TCR beta VDJ and CDR3. One entry per CDR3 protein results from TCRdb running MiXCR on the reads. The table has 150,000 to 200,000 distinct CDR3 sequences, under 55% seen once; the top ten hold approximately 1%. This TCR was recovered from a human donor with aplastic anemia. The sequenced sample consisted of sorted CD4+, CD8+, or CD8+CD57+ T cells (not recorded which) from PBMCs. The rearrangement uses TRBV6-1 and TRBJ2-7; TRBD1 matches at 7 bases. This chain's CDR3 is CASSPGQLYEQYF. The CDR3 DNA follows: TGTGCCAGCAGCCCGGGACAGCTCTACGAGCAGTACTTC.